Listed below are T cell receptor beta chains from one sample, sequenced in a study of control samples from healthy donors and cancer patients. This table comes from immunoSEQ multiplex PCR, and its TCRdb copy is limited to in-frame clones, with some not included. The sample has under 200,000 clones; about 94% are singletons. Sequenced material: blood. These receptor sequences come from a woman aged 40-49 years in good health. The CDR3 runs from the conserved cysteine through the conserved F or W. A D gene is named only where the DNA matches it firmly. Clone size is stated in some rows and not others, as once, few, many or a class when expanded.

D gene	V gene	J gene	clone size	CDR3 DNA	CDR3 protein
NA	TRBV9	TRBJ1-1	NA	TGTGCCAGCAGCGTAGGGTTTGACGGATTGAACACTGAAGCTTTCTTT	CASSVGFDGLNTEAFF
TRBD2	TRBV24-1	TRBJ2-3	NA	TGTGCCACCAGTGAAGGCGGGAGGATCACAGATACGCAGTATTTT	CATSEGGRITDTQYF
NA	TRBV5-4	TRBJ1-2	NA	TGTGCCAGCAGCTTGGGGGACACGAGAGATTATGGCTACACCTTC	CASSLGDTRDYGYTF
NA	TRBV7-2	TRBJ2-5	NA	TGTGCCAGCAGCTTATGGCCCCAAGAGACCCAGTACTTC	CASSLWPQETQYF
NA	TRBV7-9	TRBJ1-1	NA	TGTGCCAGCAGCTTAGCCGGACTGAACACTGAAGCTTTCTTT	CASSLAGLNTEAFF
NA	TRBV7-9	TRBJ1-2	NA	TGTGCCAGCAGCCTAAACAGTAACTATGGCTACACCTTC	CASSLNSNYGYTF
NA	TRBV5-1	TRBJ1-4	NA	TGCGCCAGCAGCTTTTTACAGGCGGGTAATGAAAAACTGTTTTTT	CASSFLQAGNEKLFF
NA	TRBV9	TRBJ1-2	NA	TGTGCCAGCAGCGTCGGGACCGTTTGGGATGGCTACACCTTC	CASSVGTVWDGYTF
NA	TRBV9	TRBJ1-2	NA	TGTGCCAGCAGCGTAGATGTCGGAGGGAAGGGTGGCTACACCTTC	CASSVDVGGKGGYTF
NA	TRBV6-2/TRBV6-3	TRBJ1-1	NA	TGTGCCAGCAGCAAGGGACTCCTGAACACTGAAGCTTTCTTT	CASSKGLLNTEAFF
NA	TRBV10-3	TRBJ1-6	NA	TGTGCCATCAGTGAGTCGGGAGGTCGGGGGAATTCACCCCTCCACTTT	CAISESGGRGNSPLHF
NA	TRBV6-5	TRBJ1-4	NA	TGTGCCAGCAGCGGGCCGTTAGGGGAGGGGAAACTGTTTTTT	CASSGPLGEGKLFF
TRBD1	TRBV7-9	TRBJ1-1	NA	TGTGCCAGCAGCTTAGAACGCAGGGGGGACACTGAAGCTTTCTTT	CASSLERRGDTEAFF
NA	TRBV4-1	TRBJ2-2	NA	TGCGCCAGCAGCCAAGTCAGCCTAGTAGCAACCGGGGAGCTGTTTTTT	CASSQVSLVATGELFF
TRBD1	TRBV7-9	TRBJ1-2	NA	TGTGCCAGCAGACGGACCAGGGGGCTTTATGGCTACACCTTC	CASRRTRGLYGYTF
TRBD1	TRBV5-1	TRBJ1-1	NA	TGCGCCAGCAGCCTAGGACAGGTCGCGGGTACTGAAGCTTTCTTT	CASSLGQVAGTEAFF
NA	TRBV18	TRBJ1-1	NA	TGTGCCAGCTCACCGCAGGGGAACACTGAAGCTTTCTTT	CASSPQGNTEAFF
TRBD2	TRBV24-1	TRBJ2-1	NA	TGTGCCACCAGTGATCCGGGTAGCGGGAGGGCCACCAATGAGCAGTTCTTC	CATSDPGSGRATNEQFF
TRBD1	TRBV25-1	TRBJ2-7	NA	TGTGCCAGCGGACCTCGGGACAGGCCCTACGAGCAGTACTTC	CASGPRDRPYEQYF
NA	TRBV7-2	TRBJ2-7	NA	TGTGCCAGCAGCCCAGGGGGGAGGCCTAGGGAGCAGTACTTC	CASSPGGRPREQYF
NA	TRBV2	TRBJ2-5	NA	TGTGCCAGCAGGCGCCTCGAGATCCAAGAGACCCAGTACTTC	CASRRLEIQETQYF
TRBD2	TRBV5-4	TRBJ2-3	NA	TGTGCCAGCTCCCCGACTAGCGGGGCCTACACAGATACGCAGTATTTT	CASSPTSGAYTDTQYF
NA	TRBV3-1/TRBV3-2	TRBJ1-2	NA	TGTGCCAGCAGCCCTACCACCCCAGGGAAGTATGGCTACACCTTC	CASSPTTPGKYGYTF
TRBD1	TRBV6-1	TRBJ1-1	NA	TGTGCCAGCAGTGAAGCGTGGGACAGGGGGGCTGAAGCTTTCTTT	CASSEAWDRGAEAFF
NA	TRBV7-9	TRBJ1-1	NA	TGTGCCAGCAGCTTAGTCGTCAACACTGAAGCTTTCTTT	CASSLVVNTEAFF
TRBD2	TRBV19	TRBJ2-3	NA	TGTGCCAGTAGTATTAGTTTGGGGGGGGTACTCACAGATACGCAGTATTTT	CASSISLGGVLTDTQYF
NA	TRBV27	TRBJ2-7	few	TGTGCCAGCAGTTTTTCGGGGTCCTACGAGCAGTACTTC	CASSFSGSYEQYF
NA	TRBV7-8	TRBJ2-2	once	TGTGCCGGATCAAACACCGGGGAGCTGTTTTTT	CAGSNTGELFF
NA	TRBV6-2/TRBV6-3	TRBJ2-7	NA	TGTGCCAGCAGTTCTAACAGAGGAGTCTACGAGCAGTACTTC	CASSSNRGVYEQYF
TRBD1	TRBV4-3	TRBJ1-1	NA	TGCGCCAGCAGCCACGGGACAGCGAACACTGAAGCTTTCTTT	CASSHGTANTEAFF
NA	TRBV7-9	TRBJ1-2	NA	TGTGCCAGCAGCTTAGGAGGATCGTCTAACTATGGCTACACCTTC	CASSLGGSSNYGYTF
TRBD2	TRBV9	TRBJ2-5	NA	TGTGCCAGCAGCGTAGGTGAGCGGGAGGGCCCTGACGGGACCCAGTACTTC	CASSVGEREGPDGTQYF
NA	TRBV25-1	TRBJ2-3	NA	TGTGCCAGCAGCGCCCTAGCAGCTAGCACAGATACGCAGTATTTT	CASSALAASTDTQYF